The rows below give T cell receptor beta chains drawn from one sample of a study of vaccination and CD4 T cells after COVID-19. What these receptors recognize is not known. MiXCR was run by TCRdb on the PCR reads, yielding one entry per CDR3 protein. The top ten hold 6.5% to 8% of the sample, which has 15,000 or so distinct CDR3 sequences, approximately 52% seen once. Sequencing was done on a sample of CD4+ T cells from blood, cultured in vitro. All receptors derive from a human donor who had recovered from COVID-19. The CDR3 runs from the conserved cysteine through the conserved F or W. A D gene is named only where the DNA matches it firmly. Part of the rows lack a size; the others show once, few, many or a class for expanded clones.

D: .
J: TRBJ2-7
size: .
V: TRBV24-1
DNA: TGTGCCACCAGTGACCCGGAAACCTACGAGCAGTACTTC
CDR3: CATSDPETYEQYF

D: .
J: TRBJ1-1
size: .
V: TRBV11-2
DNA: TGTGCCAGCAGCTTACGGGATGTGAACACTGAAGCTTTCTTT
CDR3: CASSLRDVNTEAFF

D: .
J: TRBJ1-1
size: .
V: TRBV6-1
DNA: TGTGCCACTAGATTGGGTCGGGGTCTGAACACTGAAGCTTTCTTT
CDR3: CATRLGRGLNTEAFF

D: .
J: TRBJ2-1
size: few
V: TRBV20-1
DNA: TGCAGTGCTAGTAGGGGGGGATACAATGAGCAGTTCTTC
CDR3: CSASRGGYNEQFF

D: .
J: TRBJ1-4
size: once
V: TRBV28
DNA: TGTGCCAGCAGTTTAGCGGGTTGGGGGGGGCAGGGTGAAAAACTGTTTTTT
CDR3: CASSLAGWGGQGEKLFF

D: TRBD1
J: TRBJ1-2
size: few
V: TRBV6-2/TRBV6-3
DNA: TGTGCCAGCAGACGTGGGACAGGCCTCTATGGCTACACCTTC
CDR3: CASRRGTGLYGYTF

D: .
J: TRBJ1-1
size: .
V: TRBV19
DNA: TGTGCCAGTAGTATAGTCGGCGGAGGGAACACTGAAGCTTTCTTT
CDR3: CASSIVGGGNTEAFF

D: .
J: TRBJ1-1
size: medium-sized
V: TRBV15
DNA: TGTGCCACCAGCAGAGACGCGGCTACTATGAGCACTGAAGCTTTCTTT
CDR3: CATSRDAATMSTEAFF

D: TRBD2
J: TRBJ2-1
size: .
V: TRBV2
DNA: TGTGCCAGCTTCCCCCCCGGGACTACTTTTGACAATGAGCAGTTCTTC
CDR3: CASFPPGTTFDNEQFF

D: .
J: TRBJ1-3
size: .
V: TRBV12-3/TRBV12-4
DNA: TGTGCCAGCAGCTTACAAGCAACGACCATATATTTT
CDR3: CASSLQATTIYF

D: TRBD1
J: TRBJ2-5
size: .
V: TRBV6-1
DNA: TGTGCCAGCAGCTCGGGACAGGCGCAAGAGACCCAGTACTTC
CDR3: CASSSGQAQETQYF

D: .
J: TRBJ2-5
size: few
V: TRBV2
DNA: TGTGCCAGCAGTGAAGCGGCCCCGGGGGCGGGAGAAGAGACCCAGTACTTC
CDR3: CASSEAAPGAGEETQYF

D: TRBD2
J: TRBJ2-4
size: .
V: TRBV7-2
DNA: TGTGCCAGCAGCGGAGAAGCGGGAGGGGGAGTAAACATTCAGTACTTC
CDR3: CASSGEAGGGVNIQYF

D: .
J: TRBJ2-3
size: few
V: TRBV24-1
DNA: TGTGCCACCAGTGATGCGCGGGACAGCTACACAGATACGCAGTATTTT
CDR3: CATSDARDSYTDTQYF

D: .
J: TRBJ2-5
size: few
V: TRBV5-4
DNA: TGTGCCAGCAGCTTACAACTAGCAGGTCAAGAGACCCAGTACTTC
CDR3: CASSLQLAGQETQYF

D: .
J: TRBJ1-1
size: .
V: TRBV6-2/TRBV6-3
DNA: TGTGCCAGCAGCAAGGACTGGGCGGTAAACACTGAAGCTTTCTTT
CDR3: CASSKDWAVNTEAFF

D: TRBD1
J: TRBJ1-5
size: .
V: TRBV19
DNA: TGTGCCAGTTCAGGACAGGCGGGACCATTTAGCAATCAGCCCCAGCATTTT
CDR3: CASSGQAGPFSNQPQHF

D: TRBD1
J: TRBJ1-5
size: few
V: TRBV27
DNA: TGTGCCAGCAGATCGATTCAGGGGGCGGCCCAGCATTTT
CDR3: CASRSIQGAAQHF

D: .
J: TRBJ1-6
size: .
V: TRBV6-1
DNA: TGTGCCAGCCTGGGTTTCAATTCACCCCTCCACTTT
CDR3: CASLGFNSPLHF

D: .
J: TRBJ1-2
size: few
V: TRBV6-1
DNA: TGTGCCAGCAGGGCTCGCCCCCCAGGGATTAACTATGGCTACACCTTC
CDR3: CASRARPPGINYGYTF

D: .
J: TRBJ1-2
size: once
V: TRBV7-2
DNA: TGTGCCAGCAGCTTGGAAACAGGGAACTATGGCTACACCTTC
CDR3: CASSLETGNYGYTF

D: .
J: TRBJ1-1
size: .
V: TRBV20-1
DNA: TGCAGTGCTAGAGGCCCGAACACTGAAGCTTTCTTT
CDR3: CSARGPNTEAFF

D: .
J: TRBJ1-1
size: .
V: TRBV11-2
DNA: TGTGCCAGCAGCTTAGAGGGGGGCTGGTTTGGGTACACTGAAGCTTTCTTT
CDR3: CASSLEGGWFGYTEAFF

D: .
J: TRBJ2-7
size: .
V: TRBV6-1
DNA: TGTGCCAGCAGTGAAATGGGAGTTCGGGGTGGTTACGAGCAGTACTTC
CDR3: CASSEMGVRGGYEQYF

D: .
J: TRBJ1-1
size: .
V: TRBV29-1
DNA: TGCAGCGTTGAAGGTTGGGTCAACACTGAAGCTTTCTTT
CDR3: CSVEGWVNTEAFF

D: .
J: TRBJ1-4
size: .
V: TRBV6-2/TRBV6-3
DNA: TGTGCCACCCAGGGGATGGGTAATGAAAAACTGTTTTTT
CDR3: CATQGMGNEKLFF

D: .
J: TRBJ1-1
size: few
V: TRBV18
DNA: TGTGCCAGCTCACCAATCACGGCGGGTATGAACACTGAAGCTTTCTTT
CDR3: CASSPITAGMNTEAFF

D: .
J: TRBJ1-1
size: .
V: TRBV2
DNA: TGTGCCAGCAGAAGATGGGGCGCGAGTGAAGCTTTCTTT
CDR3: CASRRWGASEAFF

D: .
J: TRBJ1-2
size: .
V: TRBV4-1
DNA: TGCGCCAGCAGCCCGTTGCTGGTGTATGGCTACACCTTC
CDR3: CASSPLLVYGYTF

D: .
J: TRBJ1-2
size: .
V: TRBV6-2/TRBV6-3
DNA: TGTGCCAGCAGTCCCGGAGTTAGCTATGGCTACACCTTC
CDR3: CASSPGVSYGYTF

D: TRBD1
J: TRBJ1-5
size: few
V: TRBV19
DNA: TGTGCCAGTAGCATGGCAACACAGGGGGGATATCAGCCCCAGCATTTT
CDR3: CASSMATQGGYQPQHF

D: TRBD2
J: TRBJ2-7
size: .
V: TRBV20-1
DNA: TGCAGTGCTAGAGGAGCGGGAGGGGACGAGCAGTACTTC
CDR3: CSARGAGGDEQYF

D: .
J: TRBJ2-7
size: .
V: TRBV7-8
DNA: TGTGCCAGCAGCTTAGAGCTGCGGGCCTACGAGCAGTACTTC
CDR3: CASSLELRAYEQYF

D: .
J: TRBJ2-1
size: .
V: TRBV7-8
DNA: TGTGCCAGCAGCTTAGATGGTAGGGCCCTGGGCCATAATGAGCAGTTCTTC
CDR3: CASSLDGRALGHNEQFF

D: .
J: TRBJ2-2
size: .
V: TRBV6-1
DNA: TGTGCCATCAGTGCGGCCGGGGAGCTGTTTTTT
CDR3: CAISAAGELFF

D: .
J: TRBJ2-5
size: .
V: TRBV7-3
DNA: TGTGCCAGCAGCACCAACCTAGGAGAGACCCAGTACTTC
CDR3: CASSTNLGETQYF

D: TRBD1
J: TRBJ1-5
size: .
V: TRBV30
DNA: TGTGCCACAAACAGGGGGCCCAATCAGCCCCAGCATTTT
CDR3: CATNRGPNQPQHF

D: .
J: TRBJ2-5
size: .
V: TRBV6-1
DNA: TGTGCCAGCAGTGAAAGGGGGTGGCAAGAGACCCAGTACTTC
CDR3: CASSERGWQETQYF

D: TRBD1
J: TRBJ2-2
size: .
V: TRBV10-2
DNA: TGCGCCAGCAGTGAGCCGAGGGACAGGGCGAACACCGGGGAGCTGTTTTTT
CDR3: CASSEPRDRANTGELFF

D: .
J: TRBJ2-7
size: once
V: TRBV20-1
DNA: TGCAGTGCTAGCTCCCCTGACGGGGAGTGGTACGAGCAGTACTTC
CDR3: CSASSPDGEWYEQYF

D: .
J: TRBJ2-3
size: few
V: TRBV6-2/TRBV6-3
DNA: TGTGCCAGCAGAGAATTAAGCACAGATACGCAGTATTTT
CDR3: CASRELSTDTQYF

D: .
J: TRBJ1-5
size: .
V: TRBV29-1
DNA: TGCGCCGGGGAGGGGGGGGCTGGTGGGCCCCAGCATTTT
CDR3: CAGEGGAGGPQHF

D: TRBD1
J: TRBJ1-1
size: .
V: TRBV18
DNA: TGTGCCAGCTCACCATCCAGGGGGGCTGAAGCTTTCTTT
CDR3: CASSPSRGAEAFF

D: .
J: TRBJ2-7
size: few
V: TRBV6-1
DNA: TGTGCCAGCAGTGCGCGCCAGGGGCACGAGCAGTACTTC
CDR3: CASSARQGHEQYF

D: TRBD2
J: TRBJ2-5
size: once
V: TRBV5-4
DNA: TGTGCCAGCAGCTTGGCCGGGGCGGGAGCAGAGACCCAGTACTTC
CDR3: CASSLAGAGAETQYF

D: .
J: TRBJ1-5
size: few
V: TRBV19
DNA: TGTGCCAGTAGTTTTCTGCTCAGTAGCAATCAGCCCCAGCATTTT
CDR3: CASSFLLSSNQPQHF

D: .
J: TRBJ1-6
size: .
V: TRBV30
DNA: TGTGCCTGGAGTGTACCCGGGACATGGCTCTCACCCCTCCACTTT
CDR3: CAWSVPGTWLSPLHF

D: TRBD1
J: TRBJ1-1
size: .
V: TRBV5-1
DNA: TGCGCCAGCAGCCAAACAGGGGCCGGAGGGACTGAAGCTTTCTTT
CDR3: CASSQTGAGGTEAFF

D: TRBD1
J: TRBJ2-7
size: .
V: TRBV7-9
DNA: TGTGCCAGCAGCTTTGGGACAGGTTCCTACGAGCAGTACTTC
CDR3: CASSFGTGSYEQYF

D: .
J: TRBJ2-2
size: .
V: TRBV27
DNA: TGTGCCAGCAGTTTCACAGCGAACACCGGGGAGCTGTTTTTT
CDR3: CASSFTANTGELFF

D: .
J: TRBJ2-6
size: .
V: TRBV9
DNA: TGTGCCAGCAGCGTAGGTTTTGCGATTGGGGCCAACGTCCTGACTTTC
CDR3: CASSVGFAIGANVLTF

D: .
J: TRBJ2-5
size: .
V: TRBV11-3
DNA: TGTGCCAGCAGCTTCGGAGGGAATAGAGAGACCCAGTACTTC
CDR3: CASSFGGNRETQYF

D: TRBD2
J: TRBJ2-5
size: .
V: TRBV19
DNA: TGTGCCAGTAGTCTTAGACTAGCGGGAGGACAAGAGACCCAGTACTTC
CDR3: CASSLRLAGGQETQYF